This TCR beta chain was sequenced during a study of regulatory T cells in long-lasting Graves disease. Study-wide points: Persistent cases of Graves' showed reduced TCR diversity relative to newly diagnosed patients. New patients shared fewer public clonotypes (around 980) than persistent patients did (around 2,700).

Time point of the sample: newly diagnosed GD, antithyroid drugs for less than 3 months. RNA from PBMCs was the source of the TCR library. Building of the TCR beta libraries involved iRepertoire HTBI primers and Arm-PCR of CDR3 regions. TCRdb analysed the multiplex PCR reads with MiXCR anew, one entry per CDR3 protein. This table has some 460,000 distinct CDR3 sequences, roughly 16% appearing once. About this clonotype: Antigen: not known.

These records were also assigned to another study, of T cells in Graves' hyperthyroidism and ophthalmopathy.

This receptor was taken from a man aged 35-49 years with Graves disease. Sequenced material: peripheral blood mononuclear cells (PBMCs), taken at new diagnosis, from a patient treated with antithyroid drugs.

The CDR3 protein is CSARDRLAGVKETQYF. CDR3 coding DNA: TGCAGTGCTAGAGATAGACTAGCGGGAGTGAAAGAGACCCAGTACTTC. The rearrangement uses TRBV20-1 and TRBJ2-5, with 12 bases fitting TRBD2. Unmatched junction bases numbered 5, after V lost 0 bases and J lost 3 bases. Germline V gene lookup returns CDR1 DFQATT and CDR2 SNEGSKA (reference sequence). This CDR3 is 16 amino acids long.